This T cell receptor beta chain was documented in a study of blood T cell repertoires in COVID-19. Study-level background: Samples representing acute and convalescent COVID-19 were sourced from the United States, Italy and Spain. Sample material is recorded as cDNA or gDNA derived from T cells, B-cell-depleted T cells, or PBMCs.

There are 15 residues in the CDR3. With 3 bases removed from V and 0 bases from J, the gap between germline ends came to 13 bases. CDR1 is SGHRS, CDR2 YFSETQ, per germline. Authors' data handling: Reference gene primers were amplified, and this amplification served to estimate nucleated cell counts. Repertoires were generated with immunoSEQ multiplex PCR, while TCRdb's copy carries only in-frame clones and drops some. V and J calls plus clone size are reproduced from that table; the DNA served to infer D and trimming. The sample yields about 190,000 clones, about 82% seen once. The chain is built from TRBV5-1 and TRBJ2-7, with D hard to call. Sequenced input: peripheral blood. This clonotype was sampled from a woman between 25 and 40 years old with acute or convalescent COVID-19. The CDR3 nucleotides read TGCGCCAGCAGCTCGACACCCTCGAGCTCCTACGAGCAGTACTTC. This translates into CASSSTPSSSYEQYF.